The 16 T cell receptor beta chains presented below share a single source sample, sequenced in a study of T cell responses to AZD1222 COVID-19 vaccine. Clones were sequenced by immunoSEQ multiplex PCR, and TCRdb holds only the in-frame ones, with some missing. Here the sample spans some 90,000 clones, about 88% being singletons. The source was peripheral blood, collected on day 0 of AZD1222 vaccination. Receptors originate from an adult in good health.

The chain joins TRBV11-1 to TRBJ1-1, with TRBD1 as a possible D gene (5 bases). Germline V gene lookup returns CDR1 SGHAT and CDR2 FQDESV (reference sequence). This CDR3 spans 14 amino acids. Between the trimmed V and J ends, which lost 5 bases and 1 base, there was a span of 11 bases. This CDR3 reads CASSLGTGNTEAFF. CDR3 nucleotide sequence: TGTGCCAGCAGCCTTGGGACGGGGAACACTGAAGCTTTCTTT.

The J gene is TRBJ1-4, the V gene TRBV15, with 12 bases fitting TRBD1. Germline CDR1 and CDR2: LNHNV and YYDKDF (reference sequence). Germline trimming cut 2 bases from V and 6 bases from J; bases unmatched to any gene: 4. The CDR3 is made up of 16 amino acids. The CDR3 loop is CATSRSGTGGYEKLFF. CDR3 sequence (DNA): TGTGCCACCAGCAGATCCGGGACAGGGGGCTATGAAAAACTGTTTTTT.

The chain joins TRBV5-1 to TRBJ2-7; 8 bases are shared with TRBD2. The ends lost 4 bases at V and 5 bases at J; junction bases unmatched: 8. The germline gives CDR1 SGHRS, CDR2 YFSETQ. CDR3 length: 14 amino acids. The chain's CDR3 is CASSPGGGLDEQYF. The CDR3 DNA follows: TGCGCCAGCAGCCCCGGGGGGGGGCTCGACGAGCAGTACTTC. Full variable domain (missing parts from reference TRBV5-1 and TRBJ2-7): KAGVTQTPRYLIKTRGQQVTLSCSPISGHRSVSWYQQTPGQGLQFLFEYFSETQRNKGNFPGRFSGRQFSNSRSEMNVSTLELGDSALYLCASSPGGGLDEQYFGPGTRLTVT.

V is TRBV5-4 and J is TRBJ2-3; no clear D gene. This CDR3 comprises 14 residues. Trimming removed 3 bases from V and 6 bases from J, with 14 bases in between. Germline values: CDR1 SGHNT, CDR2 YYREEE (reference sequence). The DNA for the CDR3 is TGTGCCAGCAGCTCCACAACGTACACGGATACGCAGTATTTT. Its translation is CASSSTTYTDTQYF.

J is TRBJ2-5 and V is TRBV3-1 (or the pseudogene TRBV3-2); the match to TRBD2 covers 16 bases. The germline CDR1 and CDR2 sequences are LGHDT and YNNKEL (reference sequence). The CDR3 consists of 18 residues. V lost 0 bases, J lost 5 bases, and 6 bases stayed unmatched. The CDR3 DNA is TGTGCCAGCAGCCAAGATGGGACTAGCGGGGGGGCCTGGGAGACCCAGTACTTC. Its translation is CASSQDGTSGGAWETQYF.

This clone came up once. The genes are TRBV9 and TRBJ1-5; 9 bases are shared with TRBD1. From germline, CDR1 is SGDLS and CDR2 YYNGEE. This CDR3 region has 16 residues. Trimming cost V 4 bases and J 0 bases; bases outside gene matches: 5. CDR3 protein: CASSPGQGDSNQPQHF. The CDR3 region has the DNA TGTGCCAGCAGCCCGGGACAGGGCGATAGCAATCAGCCCCAGCATTTT.

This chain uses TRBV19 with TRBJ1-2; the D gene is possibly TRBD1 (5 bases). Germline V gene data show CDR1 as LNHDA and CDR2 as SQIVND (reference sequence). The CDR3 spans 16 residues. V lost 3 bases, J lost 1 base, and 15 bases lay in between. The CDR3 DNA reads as TGTGCCAGTAGTATCCCGACAGCGTCCATTAACTATGGCTACACCTTC. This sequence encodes CASSIPTASINYGYTF.

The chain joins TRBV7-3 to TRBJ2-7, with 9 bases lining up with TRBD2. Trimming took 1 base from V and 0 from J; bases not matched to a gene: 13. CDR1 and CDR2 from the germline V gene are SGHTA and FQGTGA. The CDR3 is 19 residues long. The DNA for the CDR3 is TGTGCCAGCAGCTTAAACCCGATTAGCGGGGGCCTTAGCTCCTACGAGCAGTACTTC. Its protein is CASSLNPISGGLSSYEQYF.

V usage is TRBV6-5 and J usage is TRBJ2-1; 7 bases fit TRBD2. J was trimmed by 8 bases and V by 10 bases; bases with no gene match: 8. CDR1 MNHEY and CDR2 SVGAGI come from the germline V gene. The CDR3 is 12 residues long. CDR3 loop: CATGEGFHEQFF. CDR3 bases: TGTGCCACGGGGGAGGGTTTCCATGAGCAGTTCTTC.

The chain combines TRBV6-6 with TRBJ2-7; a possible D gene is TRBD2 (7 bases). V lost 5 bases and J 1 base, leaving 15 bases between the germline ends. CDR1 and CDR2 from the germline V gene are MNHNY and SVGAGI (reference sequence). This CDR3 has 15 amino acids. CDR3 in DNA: TGTGCCAGCAGTCTTTGGGGAGGGGGGTCCTACGAGCAGTACTTC. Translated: CASSLWGGGSYEQYF.

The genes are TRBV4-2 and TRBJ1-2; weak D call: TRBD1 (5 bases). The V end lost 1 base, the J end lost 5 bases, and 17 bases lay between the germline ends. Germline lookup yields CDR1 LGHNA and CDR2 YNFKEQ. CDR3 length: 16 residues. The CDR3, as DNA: TGTGCCAGCAGCCAAGGGGGGGGGAGGGATCTATATGGCTACACCTTC. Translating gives CASSQGGGRDLYGYTF.

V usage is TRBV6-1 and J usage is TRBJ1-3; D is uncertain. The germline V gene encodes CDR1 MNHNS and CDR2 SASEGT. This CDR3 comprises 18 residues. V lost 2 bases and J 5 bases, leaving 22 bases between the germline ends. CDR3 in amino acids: CASSEQWVQSLVRNTIYF. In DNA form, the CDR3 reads TGTGCCAGCAGTGAACAATGGGTACAGAGCCTAGTGAGAAACACCATATATTTT.

Here the CDR3 reads CASSVTENTEAFF. The CDR3 coding sequence is TGTGCCAGTAGTGTGACAGAGAACACTGAAGCTTTCTTT. The V call is TRBV19, the J call TRBJ1-1; D is perhaps TRBD1 (5 bases). The CDR3 covers 13 residues. The ends were cut back, 5 bases at V and 1 base at J, with 8 bases in the middle. CDR1 LNHDA and CDR2 SQIVND come from the germline V gene (reference sequence).

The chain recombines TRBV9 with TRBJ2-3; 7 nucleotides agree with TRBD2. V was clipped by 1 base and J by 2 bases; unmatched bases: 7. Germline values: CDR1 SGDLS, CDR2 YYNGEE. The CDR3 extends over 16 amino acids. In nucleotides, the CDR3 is TGTGCCAGCAGCGTAATCTCGCGGGGGACCACAGATACGCAGTATTTT. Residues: CASSVISRGTTDTQYF.

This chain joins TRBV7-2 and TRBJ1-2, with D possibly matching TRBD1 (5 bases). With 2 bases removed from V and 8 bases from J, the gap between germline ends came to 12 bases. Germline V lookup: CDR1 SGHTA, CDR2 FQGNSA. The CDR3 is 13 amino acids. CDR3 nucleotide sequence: TGTGCCAGCAGCTTAAAAGGGGCTGGGGGCTACACCTTC. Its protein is CASSLKGAGGYTF.

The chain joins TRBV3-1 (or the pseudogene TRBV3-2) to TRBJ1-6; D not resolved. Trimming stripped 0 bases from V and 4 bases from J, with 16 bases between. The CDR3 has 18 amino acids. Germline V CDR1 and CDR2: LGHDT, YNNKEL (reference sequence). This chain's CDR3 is CASSQESGVGIYNSPLHF. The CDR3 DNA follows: TGTGCCAGCAGCCAAGAATCAGGAGTCGGAATTTATAATTCACCCCTCCACTTT.